This entry concerns a single TCR beta chain. The assay was immunoSEQ multiplex PCR, and TCRdb's table has in-frame clones only and misses some. The data contain 350,000 or so clones, 88% of them singletons. The sample is drawn from a study of blood T cell repertoires in COVID-19. The CDR3 loop spans 15 amino acids. Per germline, CDR1 SGHTA and CDR2 FQGNSA. The V and J ends lost 2 bases and 1 base respectively, with 11 bases between them. Which cohort a participant joined came from the clinical history participants gave. A case of COVID-19 had been met by exposed participants within 2 weeks before study entry.

Sequencing used PBMCs or T cells enriched from blood (not recorded which). The receptor's source is a woman in her thirties who had been exposed to COVID-19. The chain employs TRBV7-2 and TRBJ1-1; D remains ambiguous. The CDR3 DNA sequence: TGTGCCAGCAGCTTATTCGGCAGACAGAACACTGAAGCTTTCTTT. As protein: CASSLFGRQNTEAFF.